Given below is one TCR beta chain in context. The CDR3 is 15 amino acids. V dropped 6 bases and J dropped 2; count of bases not matched to a gene: 6. Germline lookup yields CDR1 MDHEN and CDR2 SYDVKM. These data come from a study of control samples from healthy donors and cancer patients. The assay was immunoSEQ multiplex PCR, and TCRdb's table has in-frame clones only and misses some. This table has about 160,000 clones, 96% appearing once. The sequenced sample consisted of blood. This chain links TRBV28 with TRBJ2-7; 11 bases agree with TRBD1. The receptor was isolated from a woman in her 30s in good health. CDR3 DNA: TGTGCCAGCAGCGCTCCGGGACAGGGGGCCTACGAGCAGTACTTC. This encodes CASSAPGQGAYEQYF.